Here is one TCR beta chain with its context. Antigen specificity is unknown. The use of previously described methods and listed TCR primers produced the bulk TCR libraries. TCRdb redid the calling of the PCR reads with MiXCR, one entry per CDR3 protein. Of more than 70,000 distinct CDR3 sequences listed, 21% are singletons. When naive CD8 T cells were sorted, they were gated as CD8+CD4-CCR7+CD45RA+. This specimen comes from a study of molecular identifiers for immune sequencing clone quantification. Study-wide results and limits: Sharing of a barcode by identical TCR molecules could cause highly expanded clone sizes to be underestimated. Clones above 20 RNA copies held over 97% of effector molecules, under 1% in naive cells.

Input material: naive CD8+ T cells from blood, with Jurkat cell RNA spiked in. As for subset: FACS-sorted CD8+CD4-CCR7+CD45RA+ naive T cells. This clonotype was obtained from a human donor in good health. Some libraries in this study had Jurkat cell RNA spiked in.

The DNA of the CDR3 is TGTGCCAGCAGCGTAGAACAGGGCTCGAACACTGAAGCTTTCTTT. Protein: CASSVEQGSNTEAFF. The rearrangement joins TRBV9 to TRBJ1-1; tentative D call: TRBD1 (6 bases). CDR1 is SGDLS and CDR2 is YYNGEE in the germline V gene. This CDR3 region has 15 residues. Trimming removed 0 bases from V and 1 base from J, with 10 bases in between.